This T cell receptor beta chain was identified in a study of blood T cells in healthy people across ages. Study-wide findings and caveats: Diversity estimates drawn from one million T cells were deemed underestimates.

With each sample, at least 5 micrograms of total RNA were extracted. A word on this clonotype: Its target is not known.

A J-beta primer mix and a sample-barcoded 5' primer were used in a second PCR of about 7 to 12 cycles. TCRdb re-called the 5' RACE reads with MiXCR, one entry per CDR3 protein. The sample shows hundreds of thousands of distinct CDR3 sequences, 20% to 25% of them seen only once. The same data also went into a second study, on T cells of mothers and their children. That work adds: The M1S primer of the second PCR added sample barcodes and 2-4 random nucleotides. No T cell clones of persistent microchimeric origin were detected.

The sample taken for sequencing was blood. The receptor's source is a boy between 10 and 17 years old in good health.

For the CDR3, the DNA is TGTGCCAGCAGCACAAGGGGTTCTGGGGCCAACGTCCTGACTTTC. Protein: CASSTRGSGANVLTF. The V and J genes are TRBV7-9 and TRBJ2-6, with a possible D match to TRBD1 (5 bases). With 5 bases removed from V and 1 base from J, the gap between germline ends came to 9 bases. The CDR3 spans 15 residues. CDR1 SEHNR and CDR2 FQNEAQ come from the germline V gene (reference sequence).